This TCR beta chain derives from a study of blood T cell repertoires in COVID-19. Clones were read by immunoSEQ multiplex PCR, and TCRdb kept only the in-frame ones, dropping some. Among tens of thousands of clones listed, over 75% were seen once. In this sample, this clone turned up a few times. CDR1 and CDR2 from the germline V gene are LNHDA and SQIVND (reference sequence). The junction had 7 bases not matched to a gene; V was cut back by 3 bases and J by 7 bases. This CDR3 has 14 amino acids. The receptor comes from a human donor in a cohort sampled during active COVID-19. The chain uses TRBV19 and TRBJ1-2; 8 bases match TRBD1. Sequencing was performed on peripheral blood. CDR3 loop: CASSMATGASGYTF. In nucleotides, the CDR3 is TGTGCCAGTAGTATGGCGACAGGGGCTTCTGGCTACACCTTC. Full variable domain (rest looked up from reference TRBV19 and TRBJ1-2): DGGITQSPKYLFRKEGQNVTLSCEQNLNHDAMYWYRQDPGQGLRLIYYSQIVNDFQKGDIAEGYSVSREKKESFPLTVTSAQKNPTAFYLCASSMATGASGYTFGSGTRLTVV.